The 22 T cell receptor beta chains listed next were all sequenced from one sample in a study of Ad26.COV2.S vaccination and SARS-CoV-2 variants. The data were produced by immunoSEQ multiplex PCR, yet TCRdb's version contains in-frame clones alone and is incomplete. This sample has around 300,000 clones; 90% occur once, and the top ten carry about 5%. The sample's treatment: over 15 received Ad26.COV2.S at low or high dose, single or two shots; several received placebo; per-sample allocation not given. Sampling occurred on day 63 after the first vaccine or placebo injection. This material consisted of peripheral blood, taken in a trial of Ad26.COV2.S vaccine versus placebo. These receptors all come from a person aged 18-60 years who received the Ad26.COV2.S COVID-19 vaccine or a placebo.

V gene TRBV28 combines with J gene TRBJ1-1; no reliable D call. The V end was cut by 5 bases, the J end by 2 bases, with 18 bases between. Germline loops: CDR1 MDHEN, CDR2 SYDVKM. The CDR3 is 16 residues long. This CDR3 reads CASSTQRAGRNTEAFF. The CDR3 region has the DNA TGTGCCAGCAGTACTCAGAGGGCTGGACGAAACACTGAAGCTTTCTTT. The variable domain in full, with the rest retrieved from reference TRBV28 and TRBJ1-1, is DVKVTQSSRYLVKRTGEKVFLECVQDMDHENMFWYRQDPGLGLRLIYFSYDVKMKEKGDIPEGYSVSREKKERFSLILESASTNQTSMYLCASSTQRAGRNTEAFFGQGTRLTVV.

This rearrangement joins TRBV30 to TRBJ2-3; a weak D match, TRBD2 (5 bases). The CDR3 has 16 amino acids. Germline V CDR1 and CDR2: GTSNPN, SVGIG (reference sequence). Deletions cut 3 bases from V and 2 bases from J, with 18 bases between. CDR3 in DNA: TGTGCCTGGAGGGCTGGACTCGCCACCTACACAGATACGCAGTATTTT. It specifies CAWRAGLATYTDTQYF.

The rearrangement joins TRBV6-2 or TRBV6-3 to TRBJ1-2; 7 nucleotides line up with TRBD1. V shed 6 bases and J 12 bases; nucleotides not matched to a gene: 10. Per the germline V gene, CDR1 is MNHEY and CDR2 is SVGEGT. This CDR3 has 12 residues. The CDR3 loop is CASSGTEPHHTF. In DNA, the CDR3 is TGTGCCAGCAGCGGGACAGAACCCCATCACACCTTC.

This clone came up once. V usage is TRBV4-1 and J usage is TRBJ1-1, with no clear D. From germline, CDR1 is MGHRA and CDR2 YSYEKL. CDR3 length equals 17 residues. Trimming removed 0 bases at V and 0 bases at J, with 14 bases between. This CDR3 is CASSQDQRVPLNTEAFF. As DNA, the CDR3 is TGCGCCAGCAGCCAAGATCAAAGGGTTCCCTTGAACACTGAAGCTTTCTTT.

The V gene is TRBV4-1, the J gene TRBJ2-1, with D possibly called TRBD1 or TRBD2 (7 bases each). The CDR3 extends over 15 amino acids. V was trimmed by 5 bases and J by 6 bases, leaving 17 bases between them. CDR1 MGHRA and CDR2 YSYEKL come from the germline V gene. CDR3 amino acids: CASSYGGTDPNEQFF. The CDR3 region has the DNA TGCGCCAGCAGCTACGGGGGGACAGATCCCAATGAGCAGTTCTTC.

The J gene is TRBJ1-3, the V gene TRBV7-3; D gene uncertain. The CDR3 length is 13 residues. The germline V gene has CDR1 SGHTA and CDR2 FQGTGA. The V end lost 8 bases, the J end lost 0 bases, and 8 bases lay between the germline ends. The CDR3 DNA follows: TGTGCCAGCGGAAAGAGCTCTGGAAACACCATATATTTT. Translated: CASGKSSGNTIYF.

V usage is TRBV4-1 and J usage is TRBJ2-7, with 9 bases matching TRBD1. This CDR3 has 16 residues. The germline V gene encodes CDR1 MGHRA and CDR2 YSYEKL. The V gene end was trimmed by 0 bases and the J gene end by 3 bases; junction bases not matched to a gene: 6. CDR3 nucleotides: TGCGCCAGCAGCCAAGATCCCGGGACAGGGATCTACGAGCAGTACTTC. Translation: CASSQDPGTGIYEQYF.

V gene TRBV9 combines with J gene TRBJ1-1; D remains ambiguous. V lost 2 bases and J 5 bases, leaving 10 bases between the germline ends. Germline lookup yields CDR1 SGDLS and CDR2 YYNGEE. This CDR3 has 13 residues. DNA for the CDR3: TGTGCCAGCAGCGTCAGGATAAGGACTGAAGCTTTCTTT. Translating it yields CASSVRIRTEAFF.

The chain carries TRBV5-6 and TRBJ2-7; 12 bases map to TRBD2. V shed 3 bases, J shed 2 bases, and the junction held 15 bases outside the gene matches. CDR1 and CDR2 from the germline V gene are SGHDT and YYEEEE. The CDR3 contains 19 residues. The CDR3 DNA is TGTGCCAGCAGCTGTTGGATGTGGCTAGCGGGGGGGTTTACCTACGAGCAGTACTTC. Protein: CASSCWMWLAGGFTYEQYF.

This clone was recorded a few times. This chain connects TRBV5-1 to TRBJ2-5; TRBD2 might be the D (6 bases). The CDR3 runs to 13 residues. Trimming took off 10 bases at V and 5 bases at J, with 18 bases between the two ends. The germline CDR1 and CDR2 sequences are SGHRS and YFSETQ. DNA of the CDR3: TGCGCCTGCCGGCCCGGGAGTTTGGAGACCCAGTACTTC. Translated: CACRPGSLETQYF.

V and J are TRBV28 and TRBJ1-2; 8 nucleotides line up with TRBD1. J gave up 4 bases and V 4 bases, and 2 bases lay outside the gene matches. Per the germline V gene, CDR1 is MDHEN and CDR2 is SYDVKM. CDR3 size: 13 residues. For the CDR3, the DNA is TGTGCCAGCAGTTACAGGGGGTCCTATGGCTACACCTTC. It specifies CASSYRGSYGYTF.

The CDR3 loop is CASSQERRKLAGEETQYF. In DNA, the CDR3 is TGCGCCAGCAGCCAAGAGAGGAGAAAACTAGCGGGGGAAGAGACCCAGTACTTC. The chain links TRBV4-3 to TRBJ2-5; 11 nucleotides match TRBD2. CDR3 size: 18 residues. The V and J ends lost 0 bases and 3 bases, in that order; junction bases with no gene match: 9. The germline V gene has CDR1 LGHNA and CDR2 YSLEER.

The chain uses TRBV12-5 and TRBJ2-1; D possibly corresponds to TRBD2 (5 bases). V was pared by 0 bases and J by 4 bases, with 10 bases between. This CDR3 contains 15 residues. Looked up from germline, CDR1 is LGHNT and CDR2 is FRNRAP. CDR3 DNA sequence: TGTGCTAGTGGTTTGGTACTGAGCGGATACAATGAGCAGTTCTTC. It translates to CASGLVLSGYNEQFF.

The chain has TRBV7-3 and TRBJ2-1; possible D gene TRBD1, 5 bases. The CDR3 length is 14 residues. Trimming pared 5 bases from V and 9 bases from J, leaving 17 bases between. The germline V gene has CDR1 SGHTA and CDR2 FQGTGA. The CDR3 reads CASSLGGQQGEQFF. CDR3 bases: TGTGCCAGCAGCCTCGGTGGCCAGCAGGGTGAGCAGTTCTTC.

CDR3 bases: TGTGCCAGTAGTATTTTGGGGGTCACTGAAGCTTTCTTT. It codes for CASSILGVTEAFF. The chain combines TRBV19 with TRBJ1-1, with D perhaps matching TRBD1 (5 bases). This CDR3 spans 13 amino acids. Germline V gene data show CDR1 as LNHDA and CDR2 as SQIVND (reference sequence). Between the trimmed V and J ends, which lost 3 bases and 4 bases, there was a span of 9 bases.

The rearrangement uses TRBV18 and TRBJ2-1, with D perhaps TRBD2 (6 bases). The germline V gene encodes CDR1 KGHSH and CDR2 LQKENI. The CDR3 covers 17 residues. Trimming pared 2 bases from V and 0 bases from J, leaving 14 bases between. Here the CDR3 reads CASSPAGLRGSYNEQFF. The CDR3, as DNA: TGTGCCAGCTCACCAGCGGGGCTGCGGGGCTCCTACAATGAGCAGTTCTTC.

The chain recombines TRBV7-2 with TRBJ2-3, with 11 bases matching TRBD2. The V segment lost 3 bases and the J segment 4 bases; nucleotides outside the gene matches: 6. The CDR3 runs to 16 residues. In germline, CDR1 is SGHTA, CDR2 FQGNSA. The CDR3 sequence: CASSLTPLAGADTQYF. CDR3 in DNA: TGTGCCAGCAGCTTGACTCCACTAGCGGGGGCAGATACGCAGTATTTT.

J is TRBJ1-1 and V is TRBV19; no definite D call. The CDR3 length is 15 residues. Germline V gene lookup returns CDR1 LNHDA and CDR2 SQIVND (reference sequence). Trimming removed 4 bases at V and 1 base at J, with 13 bases between. CDR3 loop: CASSTGVATNTEAFF. The CDR3 DNA reads TGTGCCAGTAGTACGGGCGTCGCGACGAACACTGAAGCTTTCTTT.

The rearrangement uses TRBV10-3 and TRBJ2-3, with 11 bases matching TRBD2. The CDR3 runs to 16 residues. Germline V gene data show CDR1 as ENHRY and CDR2 as SYGVKD. V shed 3 bases, J shed 0 bases, and the junction held 2 bases outside the gene matches. CDR3 nucleotide sequence: TGTGCCATCAGTGAAAGACTAGCGGGGAGCACAGATACGCAGTATTTT. Translating it yields CAISERLAGSTDTQYF.

The chain is built from TRBV2 and TRBJ1-3, with D possibly matching TRBD1 (5 bases). This CDR3 contains 14 residues. Germline CDR1 is SNHLY and CDR2 is FYNNEI. V lost 6 bases, J lost 4 bases, and 13 bases lay in between. CDR3 in amino acids: CASSSGFTGNTIYF. CDR3 coding DNA: TGTGCCAGCAGCTCAGGGTTTACCGGAAACACCATATATTTT.

The chain links TRBV19 to TRBJ1-5; unclear D gene. V was trimmed by 5 bases and J by 4 bases, leaving 12 bases between them. The germline gives CDR1 LNHDA, CDR2 SQIVND (reference sequence). This CDR3 spans 14 amino acids. The CDR3 loop reads CASSLRGGNQPQHF. For the CDR3, the DNA is TGTGCCAGTAGTCTACGCGGAGGTAATCAGCCCCAGCATTTT.

The V gene is TRBV5-1, the J gene TRBJ1-1; a weak D match, TRBD1 (5 bases). Trimming removed 2 bases at V and 1 base at J, with 6 bases between. From germline, CDR1 is SGHRS and CDR2 YFSETQ. The CDR3 runs 13 residues. The CDR3 nucleotides read TGCGCCAGCAGCTTCGGGGCGAACACTGAAGCTTTCTTT. This translates into CASSFGANTEAFF. The full variable domain, with the rest looked up from reference TRBV5-1 and TRBJ1-1, is KAGVTQTPRYLIKTRGQQVTLSCSPISGHRSVSWYQQTPGQGLQFLFEYFSETQRNKGNFPGRFSGRQFSNSRSEMNVSTLELGDSALYLCASSFGANTEAFFGQGTRLTVV.